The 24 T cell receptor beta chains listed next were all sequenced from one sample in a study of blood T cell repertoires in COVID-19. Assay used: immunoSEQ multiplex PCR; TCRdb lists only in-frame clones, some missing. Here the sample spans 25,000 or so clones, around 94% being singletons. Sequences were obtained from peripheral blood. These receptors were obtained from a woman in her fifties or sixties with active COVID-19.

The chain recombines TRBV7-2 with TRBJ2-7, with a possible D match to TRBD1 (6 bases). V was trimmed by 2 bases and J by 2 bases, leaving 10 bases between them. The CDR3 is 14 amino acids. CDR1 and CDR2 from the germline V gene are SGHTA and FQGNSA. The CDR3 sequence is CASSLWDTTYEQYF. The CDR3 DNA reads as TGTGCCAGCAGCTTATGGGACACAACCTACGAGCAGTACTTC.

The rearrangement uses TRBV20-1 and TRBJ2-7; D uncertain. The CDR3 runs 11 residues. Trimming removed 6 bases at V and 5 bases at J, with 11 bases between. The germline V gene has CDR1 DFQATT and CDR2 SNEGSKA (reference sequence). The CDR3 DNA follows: TGCAGTGCGTCGGTAATGGACGAGCAGTACTTC. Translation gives CSASVMDEQYF.

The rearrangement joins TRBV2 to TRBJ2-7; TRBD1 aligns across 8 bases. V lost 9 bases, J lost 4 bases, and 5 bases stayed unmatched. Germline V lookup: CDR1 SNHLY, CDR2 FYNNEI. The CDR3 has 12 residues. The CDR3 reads CASGQGEYEQYF. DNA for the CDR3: TGTGCCAGTGGACAGGGAGAGTACGAGCAGTACTTC.

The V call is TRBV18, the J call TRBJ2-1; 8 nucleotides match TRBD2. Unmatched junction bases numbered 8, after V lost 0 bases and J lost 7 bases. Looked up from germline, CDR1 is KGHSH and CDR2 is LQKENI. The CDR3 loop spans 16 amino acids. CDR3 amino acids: CASSPPAAGVYNEQFF. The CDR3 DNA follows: TGTGCCAGCTCACCACCCGCAGCGGGAGTATATAATGAGCAGTTCTTC.

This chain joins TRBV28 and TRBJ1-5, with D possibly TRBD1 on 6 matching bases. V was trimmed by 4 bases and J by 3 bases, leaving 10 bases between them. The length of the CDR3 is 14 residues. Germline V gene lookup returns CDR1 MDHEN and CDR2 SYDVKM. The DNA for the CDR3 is TGTGCCAGCAGTTCGGGACAACTCAATCAGCCCCAGCATTTT. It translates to CASSSGQLNQPQHF. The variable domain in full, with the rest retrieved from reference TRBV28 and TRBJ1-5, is DVKVTQSSRYLVKRTGEKVFLECVQDMDHENMFWYRQDPGLGLRLIYFSYDVKMKEKGDIPEGYSVSREKKERFSLILESASTNQTSMYLCASSSGQLNQPQHFGDGTRLSIL.

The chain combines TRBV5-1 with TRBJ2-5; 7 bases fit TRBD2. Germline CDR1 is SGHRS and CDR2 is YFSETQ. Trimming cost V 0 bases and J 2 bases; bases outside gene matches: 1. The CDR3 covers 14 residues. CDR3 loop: CASSLGGGQETQYF. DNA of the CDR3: TGCGCCAGCAGCTTGGGCGGGGGACAAGAGACCCAGTACTTC. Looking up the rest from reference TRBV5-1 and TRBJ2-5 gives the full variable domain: KAGVTQTPRYLIKTRGQQVTLSCSPISGHRSVSWYQQTPGQGLQFLFEYFSETQRNKGNFPGRFSGRQFSNSRSEMNVSTLELGDSALYLCASSLGGGQETQYFGPGTRLLVL.

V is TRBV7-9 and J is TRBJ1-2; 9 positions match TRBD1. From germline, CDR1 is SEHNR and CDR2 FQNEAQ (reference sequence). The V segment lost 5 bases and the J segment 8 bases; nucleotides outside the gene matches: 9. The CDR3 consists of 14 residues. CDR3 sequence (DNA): TGTGCCAGCAGCCCGGGGGGGACAGGGCAAGGCTACACCTTC. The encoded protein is CASSPGGTGQGYTF.

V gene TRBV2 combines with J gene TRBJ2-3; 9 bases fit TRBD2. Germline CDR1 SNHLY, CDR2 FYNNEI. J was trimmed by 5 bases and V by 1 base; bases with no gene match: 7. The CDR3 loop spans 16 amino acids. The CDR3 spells CASSEEGRGGGDTQYF. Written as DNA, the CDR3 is TGTGCCAGCAGTGAAGAAGGGCGGGGGGGCGGAGATACGCAGTATTTT.

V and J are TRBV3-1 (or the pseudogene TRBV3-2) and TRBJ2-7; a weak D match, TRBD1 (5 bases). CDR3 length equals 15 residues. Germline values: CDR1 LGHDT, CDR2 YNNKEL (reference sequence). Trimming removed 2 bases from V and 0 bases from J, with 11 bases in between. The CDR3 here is CASSQRVGASYEQYF. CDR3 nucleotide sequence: TGTGCCAGCAGCCAACGTGTAGGGGCCTCCTACGAGCAGTACTTC.

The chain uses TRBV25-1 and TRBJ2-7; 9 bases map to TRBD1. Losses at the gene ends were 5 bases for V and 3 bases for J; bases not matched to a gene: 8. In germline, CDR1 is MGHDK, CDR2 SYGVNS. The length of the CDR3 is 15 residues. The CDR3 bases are TGTGCCAGCAGTATGGGGGACAGGGTAAACTACGAGCAGTACTTC. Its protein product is CASSMGDRVNYEQYF.

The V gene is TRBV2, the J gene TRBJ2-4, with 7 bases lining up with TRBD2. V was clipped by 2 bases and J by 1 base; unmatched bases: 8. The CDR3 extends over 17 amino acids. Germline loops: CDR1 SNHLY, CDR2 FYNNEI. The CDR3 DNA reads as TGTGCCAGCAGTGAATCTCTGGCGGGAGAGGCCAAAAACATTCAGTACTTC. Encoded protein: CASSESLAGEAKNIQYF.

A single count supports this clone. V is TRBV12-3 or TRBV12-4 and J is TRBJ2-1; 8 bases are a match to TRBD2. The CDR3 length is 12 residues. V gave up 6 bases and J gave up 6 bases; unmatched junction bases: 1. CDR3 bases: TGTGCCAGCAGCCGGGGGGGCAATGAGCAGTTCTTC. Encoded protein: CASSRGGNEQFF.

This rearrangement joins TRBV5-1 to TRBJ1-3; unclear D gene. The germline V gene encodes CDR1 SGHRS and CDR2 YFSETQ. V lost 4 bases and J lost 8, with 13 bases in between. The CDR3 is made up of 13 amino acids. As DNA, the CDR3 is TGCGCCAGCAGCCGGAGCGTTACGGACACCATATATTTT. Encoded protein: CASSRSVTDTIYF.

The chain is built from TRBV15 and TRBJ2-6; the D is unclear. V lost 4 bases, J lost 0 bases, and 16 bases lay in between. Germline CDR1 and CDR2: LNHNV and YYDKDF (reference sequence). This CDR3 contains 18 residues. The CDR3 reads CATSKLRSASSGANVLTF. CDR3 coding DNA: TGTGCCACCAGCAAATTGCGGAGCGCGAGCTCTGGGGCCAACGTCCTGACTTTC. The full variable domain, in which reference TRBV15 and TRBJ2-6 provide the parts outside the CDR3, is DAMVIQNPRYQVTQFGKPVTLSCSQTLNHNVMYWYQQKSSQAPKLLFHYYDKDFNNEADTPDNFQSRRPNTSFCFLDIRSPGLGDTAMYLCATSKLRSASSGANVLTFGAGSRLTVL.

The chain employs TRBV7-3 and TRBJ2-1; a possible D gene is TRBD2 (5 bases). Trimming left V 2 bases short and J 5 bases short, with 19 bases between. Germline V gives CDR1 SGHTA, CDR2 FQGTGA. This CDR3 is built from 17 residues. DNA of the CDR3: TGTGCCAGCAGCTTAGGAGCATCGAGGGTCGCTAACAATGAGCAGTTCTTC. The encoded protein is CASSLGASRVANNEQFF.

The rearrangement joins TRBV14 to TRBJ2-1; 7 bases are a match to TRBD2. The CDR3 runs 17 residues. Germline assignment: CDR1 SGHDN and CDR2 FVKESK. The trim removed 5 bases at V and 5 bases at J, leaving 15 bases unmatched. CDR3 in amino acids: CASSKSGEGAWDNEQFF. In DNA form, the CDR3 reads TGTGCCAGCAGCAAAAGCGGGGAGGGAGCCTGGGACAATGAGCAGTTCTTC.

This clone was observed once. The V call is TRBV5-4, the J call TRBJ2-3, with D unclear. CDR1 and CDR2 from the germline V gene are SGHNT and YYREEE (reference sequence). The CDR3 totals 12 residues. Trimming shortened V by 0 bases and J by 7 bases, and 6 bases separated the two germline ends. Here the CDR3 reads CASSLEENTQYF. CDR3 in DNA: TGTGCCAGCAGCTTGGAAGAGAATACGCAGTATTTT.

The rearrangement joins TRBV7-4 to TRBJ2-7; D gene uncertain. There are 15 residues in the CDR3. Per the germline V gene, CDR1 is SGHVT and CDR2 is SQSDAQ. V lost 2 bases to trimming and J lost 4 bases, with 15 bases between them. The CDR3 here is CASSLRPGHRYEQYF. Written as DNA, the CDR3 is TGTGCCAGCAGCTTACGTCCGGGTCATAGGTACGAGCAGTACTTC.

The CDR3 DNA sequence: TGTGCCAGCAGCCCTTTAGTAGCGGGGGAGACCCCCTCAAAGACCCAGTACTTC. Its translation is CASSPLVAGETPSKTQYF. The V call is TRBV7-8, the J call TRBJ2-5, with 9 bases that match TRBD2. CDR3 size: 18 residues. The ends lost 5 bases at V and 6 bases at J; junction bases unmatched: 19. Germline V gene lookup returns CDR1 SGHVS and CDR2 FQNEAQ.

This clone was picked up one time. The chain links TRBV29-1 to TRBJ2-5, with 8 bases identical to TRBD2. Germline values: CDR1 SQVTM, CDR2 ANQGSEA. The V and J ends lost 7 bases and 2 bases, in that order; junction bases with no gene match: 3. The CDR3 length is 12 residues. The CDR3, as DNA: TGCAGCGGACGACTAGCGCAAGAGACCCAGTACTTC. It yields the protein CSGRLAQETQYF.

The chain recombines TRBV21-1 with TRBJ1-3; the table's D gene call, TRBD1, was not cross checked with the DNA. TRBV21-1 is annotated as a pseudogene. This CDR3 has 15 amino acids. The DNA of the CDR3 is TGTGCCAGCAGCCCAACGCGGGGACAGGAGGACACCATATATTTT. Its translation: CASSPTRGQEDTIYF.

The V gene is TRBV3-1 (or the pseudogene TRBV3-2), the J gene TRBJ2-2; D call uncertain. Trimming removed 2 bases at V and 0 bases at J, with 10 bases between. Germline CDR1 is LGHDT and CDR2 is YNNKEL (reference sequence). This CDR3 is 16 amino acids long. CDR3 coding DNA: TGTGCCAGCAGCCAATGGTCAGTCTCGAACACCGGGGAGCTGTTTTTT. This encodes CASSQWSVSNTGELFF.

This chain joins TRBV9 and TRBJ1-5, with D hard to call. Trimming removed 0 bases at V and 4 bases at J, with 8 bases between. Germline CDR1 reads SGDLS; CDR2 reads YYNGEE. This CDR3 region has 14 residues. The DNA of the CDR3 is TGTGCCAGCAGCGTAGGAACAGCAAATCAGCCCCAGCATTTT. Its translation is CASSVGTANQPQHF.

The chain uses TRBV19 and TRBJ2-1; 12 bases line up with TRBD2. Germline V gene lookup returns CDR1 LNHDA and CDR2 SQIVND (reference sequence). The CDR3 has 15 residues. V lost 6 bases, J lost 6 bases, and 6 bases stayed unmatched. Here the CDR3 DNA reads TGTGCCAGTAGCCTCCTAGCGGGAGGGGGCAATGAGCAGTTCTTC. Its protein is CASSLLAGGGNEQFF.